The 18 T cell receptor beta chains below come from one sample, sequenced in a study of T cells in Graves' hyperthyroidism and ophthalmopathy. Amplified TCR beta CDR3 regions derived from RNA transcripts. A first-round RT-PCR of the TCR CDR3 used the HTBI primer set. TCRdb analysed the multiplex PCR reads with MiXCR anew, one entry per CDR3 protein. This sample carries roughly 200,000 distinct CDR3 sequences, around 19% of them seen once, and the ten largest clones take around two fifths. Input material: blood. These receptors were collected from a man aged 35 to 55 with Graves' hyperthyroidism.

The sample holds many counts of this clonotype. The chain joins TRBV2 to TRBJ2-5; D gene ambiguous. CDR1 and CDR2 (germline): SNHLY, FYNNEI. The CDR3 has 13 amino acids. V lost 3 bases and J 1 base, leaving 6 bases between the germline ends. CDR3 bases: TGTGCCAGCAGTGACAACAGCCAAGAGACCCAGTACTTC. Its translation: CASSDNSQETQYF.

This clonotype was observed at least ten times. This chain uses TRBV20-1 with TRBJ2-3; D perhaps matches TRBD1 (6 bases). V lost 5 bases, J lost 3 bases, and 12 bases lay in between. Germline lookup yields CDR1 DFQATT and CDR2 SNEGSKA (reference sequence). The CDR3 runs to 13 residues. CDR3 in DNA: TGCAGTGCTTGGGACACAAGAACAGATACGCAGTATTTT. This encodes CSAWDTRTDTQYF.

The chain employs TRBV7-3 and TRBJ2-7, with D uncertain. Trimming removed 3 bases from V and 3 bases from J, with 15 bases in between. The CDR3 spans 15 residues. Germline V gene sequence: CDR1 SGHTA, CDR2 FQGTGA. In DNA, the CDR3 is TGTGCCAGCAGCTTGGATATTGCACTCAGCTACGAGCAGTACTTC. It specifies CASSLDIALSYEQYF. Looking up the rest from reference TRBV7-3 and TRBJ2-7 gives the full variable domain: GAGVSQTPSNKVTEKGKYVELRCDPISGHTALYWYRQSLGQGPEFLIYFQGTGAADDSGLPNDRFFAVRPEGSVSTLKIQRTERGDSAVYLCASSLDIALSYEQYFGPGTRLTVT.

At least ten counts were recorded for this clonotype. The chain combines TRBV30 with TRBJ1-1; D is perhaps TRBD1 (5 bases). V gave up 2 bases and J gave up 7 bases, with 17 bases separating them. Germline V gene sequence: CDR1 GTSNPN, CDR2 SVGIG (reference sequence). The CDR3 contains 14 residues. For the CDR3, the DNA is TGTGCCTGGAGTCCGGACACTAGAGCACTTGAAGCTTTCTTT. It encodes CAWSPDTRALEAFF.

This clonotype was seen ten or more times. The chain carries TRBV7-3 and TRBJ2-3, with D possibly TRBD2 on 6 matching bases. Germline V gene sequence: CDR1 SGHTA, CDR2 FQGTGA. This CDR3 region has 14 residues. Trimming removed 5 bases at V and 3 bases at J, with 12 bases between. The CDR3 DNA reads as TGTGCCAGCAGCCGACTAGGGAGTACAGATACGCAGTATTTT. This encodes CASSRLGSTDTQYF.

This clonotype has ten or more counts. This rearrangement joins TRBV30 to TRBJ2-2, with a weak D call TRBD1 (6 bases). Deletions cut 8 bases from V and 2 bases from J, with 15 bases between. Germline V CDR1 and CDR2: GTSNPN, SVGIG (reference sequence). The CDR3 has 14 amino acids. The CDR3 DNA reads TGTGCCAGGACCGGGACAACCAACACCGGGGAGCTGTTTTTT. It is translated as CARTGTTNTGELFF.

This clonotype was counted at least ten times. The chain joins TRBV12-3 or TRBV12-4 to TRBJ2-2; 8 nucleotides agree with TRBD1. Unmatched junction bases numbered 6, after V lost 8 bases and J lost 1 base. There are 15 residues in the CDR3. For the CDR3, the DNA is TGTGCCAGCTCTCCGGGACAGGTGAACACCGGGGAGCTGTTTTTT. Its protein is CASSPGQVNTGELFF.

This clonotype was detected only a few times. The rearrangement uses TRBV19 and TRBJ1-1; D is perhaps TRBD1 (6 bases). The CDR3 totals 13 residues. The ends were cut back, 6 bases at V and 1 base at J, with 9 bases in the middle. Germline CDR1 is LNHDA and CDR2 is SQIVND (reference sequence). CDR3 sequence: CASSQGQNTEAFF. In nucleotides, the CDR3 is TGTGCCAGTAGCCAGGGACAGAACACTGAAGCTTTCTTT. The full variable domain, rest sourced from reference TRBV19 and TRBJ1-1, is DGGITQSPKYLFRKEGQNVTLSCEQNLNHDAMYWYRQDPGQGLRLIYYSQIVNDFQKGDIAEGYSVSREKKESFPLTVTSAQKNPTAFYLCASSQGQNTEAFFGQGTRLTVV.

There are a few counts of this clonotype. This chain connects TRBV4-3 to TRBJ2-3, with D perhaps being TRBD1 or TRBD2 (5 bases each). The CDR3 has 14 amino acids. Trimming left V 0 bases short and J 6 bases short, with 10 bases between. The germline gives CDR1 LGHNA, CDR2 YSLEER. CDR3 DNA sequence: TGCGCCAGCAGCCAAGATCACGGGACGGATACGCAGTATTTT. Encoded protein: CASSQDHGTDTQYF.

The V and J genes are TRBV7-9 and TRBJ2-6; the D is unclear. Germline V CDR1 and CDR2: SEHNR, FQNEAQ (reference sequence). V dropped 2 bases and J dropped 4 bases, with 6 bases sitting between them. This CDR3 region has 14 residues. The CDR3: CASSLSRGANVLTF. The CDR3, as DNA: TGTGCCAGCAGCTTATCCAGAGGGGCCAACGTCCTGACTTTC.

This clonotype has a count of ten or more. The chain is built from TRBV12-3 or TRBV12-4 and TRBJ2-7, with 8 bases fitting TRBD1. The V gene end was trimmed by 6 bases and the J gene end by 5 bases; junction bases not matched to a gene: 6. The CDR3 extends over 13 amino acids. CDR3 in amino acids: CASSPGQGHEQYF. The CDR3 DNA follows: TGTGCCAGCAGCCCCGGACAGGGCCACGAGCAGTACTTC.

CDR3 bases: TGTGCCAGCAGCTTGGTAGAAGGACCAAACTCTGGAAACACCATATATTTT. Translation: CASSLVEGPNSGNTIYF. The chain links TRBV5-6 to TRBJ1-3; D ambiguous. Trimming took 0 bases from V and 0 from J, leaving 13 bases between them. CDR3 length equals 17 residues. Per the germline V gene, CDR1 is SGHDT and CDR2 is YYEEEE.

Concerning this clonotype: A clone one base away is much larger, so this may be a read error. V is TRBV6-2 or TRBV6-3 and J is TRBJ2-7; the match to TRBD1 covers 9 bases. CDR1 and CDR2 (germline): MNHEY, SVGEGT. There are 18 residues in the CDR3. This CDR3 reads CTSSRLRDRVPWGDEQYF. CDR3 nucleotides: TGTACCAGCAGTAGGCTCCGGGACAGGGTCCCCTGGGGTGACGAGCAGTACTTC.

As for this clonotype: A clone one base away is much larger, so this may be a read error. V and J are TRBV2 and TRBJ2-2; D call uncertain. V was shortened by 3 bases and J by 7 bases, with 9 bases between the two germline ends. Germline V gives CDR1 SNHLY, CDR2 FYNNEI. The CDR3 sequence is 13 residues long. CDR3 DNA: TGTGCCAGCAGTGAGGGCATGATCGGGGAGCTGTTTTTT. It is translated as CASSEGMIGELFF. The full variable domain, completed using reference TRBV2 and TRBJ2-2, is EPEVTQTPSHQVTQMGQEVILRCVPISNHLYFYWYRQILGQKVEFLVSFYNNEISEKSEIFDDQFSVERPDGSNFTLKIRSTKLEDSAMYFCASSEGMIGELFFGEGSRLTVL.

This clonotype was seen repeatedly, ten times or more. The J gene is TRBJ1-5, the V gene TRBV3-1; D ambiguous. Germline V gene sequence: CDR1 LGHDT, CDR2 YNNKEL (reference sequence). V was clipped by 1 base and J by 3 bases, with 13 bases between them. The CDR3 totals 16 residues. The CDR3: CASSQGVPTPNQPQHF. The CDR3, as DNA: TGTGCCAGCAGCCAAGGGGTTCCGACCCCCAATCAGCCCCAGCATTTT. The variable domain in full, completed from reference TRBV3-1 and TRBJ1-5, reads DTAVSQTPKYLVTQMGNDKSIKCEQNLGHDTMYWYKQDSKKFLKIMFSYNNKELIINETVPNRFSPKSPDKAHLNLHINSLELGDSAVYFCASSQGVPTPNQPQHFGDGTRLSIL.

This chain connects TRBV7-9 to TRBJ2-7; tentatively, D is TRBD1 (6 bases). The germline V and J ends were trimmed by 7 bases and 4 bases, with 11 bases remaining between them. The germline V gene has CDR1 SEHNR and CDR2 FQNEAQ (reference sequence). The CDR3 loop spans 12 amino acids. The CDR3 protein is CASTKGVYEQYF. Written as DNA, the CDR3 is TGTGCCAGCACTAAGGGGGTATACGAGCAGTACTTC. Filled out from reference TRBV7-9 and TRBJ2-7, the complete variable domain reads DTGVSQNPRHKITKRGQNVTFRCDPISEHNRLYWYRQTLGQGPEFLTYFQNEAQLEKSRLLSDRFSAERPKGSFSTLEIQRTEQGDSAMYLCASTKGVYEQYFGPGTRLTVT.

This clonotype was seen at least ten times. CDR3 region: CSATPGGELFF. CDR3 bases: TGCAGTGCTACCCCGGGCGGGGAGCTGTTTTTT. The chain joins TRBV20-1 to TRBJ2-2; D uncertain. Germline V gene data show CDR1 as DFQATT and CDR2 as SNEGSKA (reference sequence). The CDR3 spans 11 residues. The ends were cut back, 4 bases at V and 7 bases at J, with 7 bases in the middle.

Ten or more counts support this clonotype. The chain uses TRBV19 and TRBJ1-1; TRBD1 matches at 7 bases. There are 16 residues in the CDR3. Trimming removed 5 bases from V and 4 bases from J; junction bases left unmatched: 13. Germline CDR1 LNHDA, CDR2 SQIVND (reference sequence). CDR3 residues: CASSWSQGQRSTEAFF. The CDR3 nucleotides read TGTGCCAGTAGTTGGTCCCAGGGACAGAGGAGCACTGAAGCTTTCTTT.